The 4 T cell receptor beta chains listed next were all sequenced from one sample in a study of blood T cell repertoires in COVID-19. Clones were read by immunoSEQ multiplex PCR, and TCRdb kept only the in-frame ones, dropping some. This table holds more than 250,000 clones, 86% found once. The sequenced sample was peripheral blood. These receptor sequences come from a woman aged 45 to 65 with acute or convalescent COVID-19.

This chain uses TRBV28 with TRBJ2-7; tentatively, D is TRBD2 (6 bases). CDR3 size: 14 residues. V shed 3 bases and J shed 3 bases, with 12 bases lying between them. Germline-derived CDR1 and CDR2 are MDHEN and SYDVKM. CDR3: CASSLVGGFYEQYF. The CDR3 DNA reads as TGTGCCAGCAGTTTGGTTGGGGGGTTCTACGAGCAGTACTTC.

The chain is built from TRBV18 and TRBJ1-4; no clear D. Per the germline V gene, CDR1 is KGHSH and CDR2 is LQKENI. This CDR3 is 12 amino acids long. Trimming took 6 bases from V and 4 from J, leaving 6 bases between them. The DNA of the CDR3 is TGTGCCAGCTCCCCCTATAATGAAAAACTGTTTTTT. It codes for CASSPYNEKLFF.

This chain joins TRBV7-2 and TRBJ1-1; 8 bases agree with TRBD1. CDR1 is SGHTA, CDR2 FQGNSA, per germline. Trimming removed 8 bases from V and 3 bases from J; junction bases left unmatched: 11. The CDR3 length is 15 residues. CDR3 DNA: TGTGCCAGCTCTACCCGACAGGGGTCGGACACTGAAGCTTTCTTT. Its translation is CASSTRQGSDTEAFF.

This rearrangement joins TRBV11-2 to TRBJ2-7; D perhaps matches TRBD1 (5 bases). Trimming took off 7 bases at V and 5 bases at J, with 15 bases between the two ends. The CDR3 is 13 residues long. Germline CDR1 is SGHAT and CDR2 is FQNNGV. CDR3 amino acids: CASNRPGMNEQYF. CDR3 nucleotides: TGTGCCAGCAACCGTCCAGGGATGAACGAGCAGTACTTC.